The clone carrying this T cell receptor (beta chain) appeared many times. As yet, its antigen is unknown. As processed by the authors: A classifier for distant metastasis in papillary thyroid cancer was constructed using CDR3 differences observed across clinicopathological groups. TCRdb reassembled clones from the PCR reads with MiXCR. The V and J calls reflect TCRdb's pipeline rather than the authors' work. The table includes 34,000 or so clones, around 17% detected once. These data come from a study of metastatic and nonmetastatic thyroid tumors. The overall study: Malignant thyroid and benign thyroid patients provided blood and tumor or nodule tissue whose repertoires were compared.

Germline CDR1 and CDR2: SGHRS and YFSETQ. Trimming removed 1 base from V and 1 base from J; junction bases left unmatched: 3. The CDR3 extends over 16 amino acids. The entire patient cohort was treatment-naive prior to thyroid surgery. Study-level points and caveats: When malignant thyroid tumors were compared with benign nodules, TCR beta diversity was reportedly significantly higher in the malignant tumors. This held in both blood and tumor samples.

The chain uses TRBV5-1 and TRBJ2-5; TRBD1 agrees at 11 bases. Sequencing was performed on blood. The sequence was collected from a female donor with papillary thyroid cancer or a benign thyroid nodule (not recorded which). Some clones in this sample may be carry-over from other donors' samples. The CDR3 DNA is TGCGCCAGCAGCTTGTTCGGGACAGGGGGCCAAGAGACCCAGTACTTC. As protein: CASSLFGTGGQETQYF.